The 20 T cell receptor beta chains reported below all come from one sample, sequenced in a study of blood T cell repertoires in COVID-19. TCRdb's copy holds only in-frame clones and misses some; the assay was immunoSEQ multiplex PCR. This sample has 150,000 to 170,000 clones, with 75% to 85% found just once. Sequences were obtained from peripheral blood. These receptors were taken from a woman in her sixties with COVID-19, enrolled during active disease.

The rearrangement joins TRBV29-1 to TRBJ1-1; a weak D match, TRBD1 (6 bases). CDR3 length: 11 amino acids. The V gene's germline CDR1 is SQVTM and CDR2 ANQGSEA. V lost 5 bases, J lost 3 bases, and 7 bases lay in between. The chain's CDR3 is CSVRTDTEAFF. CDR3 sequence (DNA): TGCAGCGTTCGGACAGACACTGAAGCTTTCTTT. The variable domain in full, with the rest retrieved from reference TRBV29-1 and TRBJ1-1, is SAVISQKPSRDICQRGTSLTIQCQVDSQVTMMFWYRQQPGQSLTLIATANQGSEATYESGFVIDKFPISRPNLTFSTLTVSNMSPEDSSIYLCSVRTDTEAFFGQGTRLTVV.

The chain uses TRBV7-8 and TRBJ1-5, with 7 bases identical to TRBD1. CDR3 size: 17 residues. V was clipped by 2 bases and J by 7 bases; unmatched bases: 14. The V gene's germline CDR1 is SGHVS and CDR2 FQNEAQ. CDR3 coding DNA: TGTGCCAGCAGCTTAATTCCTAACCGGGACAGCGGACAGCCCCAGCATTTT. Its translation is CASSLIPNRDSGQPQHF.

This chain joins TRBV5-1 and TRBJ1-2; D is uncertain. Trimming removed 0 bases at V and 6 bases at J, with 12 bases between. Germline V CDR1 and CDR2: SGHRS, YFSETQ. The CDR3 is made up of 14 amino acids. CDR3 bases: TGCGCCAGCAGCTTGGGCCAGGCAACCGATGGCTACACCTTC. Protein product: CASSLGQATDGYTF.

The chain's CDR3 is CASSLEGANYGYTF. The CDR3 DNA is TGCGCCAGCAGCTTGGAGGGGGCGAACTATGGCTACACCTTC. The rearrangement links TRBV5-1 to TRBJ1-2, with TRBD1 matching 7 bases. Germline V gives CDR1 SGHRS, CDR2 YFSETQ. This CDR3 has 14 amino acids. The V and J ends lost 0 bases and 2 bases, in that order; junction bases with no gene match: 1.

This chain uses TRBV5-1 with TRBJ2-7, with D maybe TRBD1 (6 bases). CDR3 length: 13 residues. CDR1 is SGHRS and CDR2 is YFSETQ in the germline V gene. Trimming removed 3 bases from V and 3 bases from J, with 10 bases in between. The CDR3 DNA reads as TGCGCCAGCAGCTCCGAAGGGGGCTACGAGCAGTACGTC. Amino acid sequence: CASSSEGGYEQYV.

The chain combines TRBV27 with TRBJ1-2; D may be TRBD1 (5 bases). The CDR3 is made up of 13 amino acids. Germline V gene sequence: CDR1 MNHEY, CDR2 SMNVEV (reference sequence). Trimming cost V 4 bases and J 6 bases, with 12 bases left between them. The CDR3 DNA sequence: TGTGCCAGCAGTTCATTTGACAGACATGGCTACACCTTC. Amino acid sequence: CASSSFDRHGYTF.

J is TRBJ1-3 and V is TRBV19; 7 positions agree with TRBD1. J was trimmed by 0 bases and V by 0 bases; bases with no gene match: 8. CDR1 is LNHDA, CDR2 SQIVND, per germline (reference sequence). The CDR3 covers 18 residues. The CDR3 coding sequence is TGTGCCAGTAGTATAGAGCGGACAGGCCTCCTCTCTGGAAACACCATATATTTT. Translating it yields CASSIERTGLLSGNTIYF.

The gene calls are TRBV4-2 and TRBJ2-1, with 11 bases lining up with TRBD2. Germline-derived CDR1 and CDR2 are LGHNA and YNFKEQ. The CDR3 extends over 15 amino acids. With 0 bases clipped from V and 9 bases from J, the junction kept 4 bases outside the gene matches. CDR3: CASSQELAGDGEQFF. DNA for the CDR3: TGTGCCAGCAGCCAAGAACTAGCGGGAGACGGTGAGCAGTTCTTC.

CDR3 sequence (DNA): TGTGCCAGCTCTGCGCTGAACACTGAAGCTTTCTTT. It specifies CASSALNTEAFF. The chain joins TRBV18 to TRBJ1-1, with unresolved D. The CDR3 covers 12 residues. Germline CDR1 is KGHSH and CDR2 is LQKENI. The V gene lost 6 bases and the J gene lost 0 bases, with 5 bases spanning the gap.

CDR3 region: CASSLVPRRANSPLHF. CDR3 DNA: TGTGCCAGCAGCTTAGTCCCCAGGAGGGCCAATTCACCCCTCCACTTT. This chain links TRBV5-6 with TRBJ1-6; no reliable D call. Trimming shortened V by 2 bases and J by 7 bases, and 16 bases separated the two germline ends. CDR3 length: 16 residues. CDR1 is SGHDT, CDR2 YYEEEE, per germline. The entire variable domain, with the rest obtained from reference TRBV5-6 and TRBJ1-6, is as follows: DAGVTQSPTHLIKTRGQQVTLRCSPKSGHDTVSWYQQALGQGPQFIFQYYEEEERQRGNFPDRFSGHQFPNYSSELNVNALLLGDSALYLCASSLVPRRANSPLHFGNGTRLTVT.

This chain joins TRBV19 and TRBJ1-1; TRBD1 matches at 9 bases. The CDR3 runs to 16 residues. Germline CDR1 LNHDA, CDR2 SQIVND (reference sequence). Trimming took 2 bases from V and 3 from J; bases not matched to a gene: 7. The CDR3 bases are TGTGCCAGTAGTATACAACAGGGGGCGGTTTACACTGAAGCTTTCTTT. This translates into CASSIQQGAVYTEAFF.

The V gene is TRBV27, the J gene TRBJ2-1, with 16 bases aligning to TRBD2. The CDR3 runs to 19 residues. CDR1 MNHEY and CDR2 SMNVEV come from the germline V gene (reference sequence). Trimming cost V 4 bases and J 0 bases; bases outside gene matches: 6. CDR3 bases: TGTGCCAGCAGTTCCCCGGGACTAGCGGGGGGGAGCTCCTACAATGAGCAGTTCTTC. Encoded protein: CASSSPGLAGGSSYNEQFF.

The V gene is TRBV27, the J gene TRBJ2-7; no reliable D call. Germline-derived CDR1 and CDR2 are MNHEY and SMNVEV (reference sequence). V shed 5 bases and J shed 7 bases, with 15 bases lying between them. The CDR3 runs 13 residues. The chain's CDR3 is CASSPRQANEQYF. In DNA, the CDR3 is TGTGCCAGCAGTCCCCGGCAGGCCAATGAGCAGTACTTC.

V usage is TRBV7-6 and J usage is TRBJ2-5, with a weak D call TRBD2 (5 bases). Trimming removed 2 bases at V and 3 bases at J, with 13 bases between. The V gene's germline CDR1 is SGHVS and CDR2 FNYEAQ. The CDR3 is made up of 15 amino acids. The CDR3 DNA is TGTGCCAGCAGCTTAAGCGGCTTTTTAAAAGAGACCCAGTACTTC. It yields the protein CASSLSGFLKETQYF.

V and J are TRBV6-5 and TRBJ1-5; D is perhaps TRBD1 (6 bases). The CDR3 length is 15 residues. The V end was cut by 9 bases, the J end by 2 bases, with 17 bases between. Germline V lookup: CDR1 MNHEY, CDR2 SVGAGI. CDR3 DNA sequence: TGTGCCAGTTCTTTGGCGGGGGCGGGCAATCAGCCCCAGCATTTT. The encoded protein is CASSLAGAGNQPQHF.

The chain has TRBV27 and TRBJ2-1; no firm D call. Trimming removed 4 bases from V and 0 bases from J, with 10 bases in between. The CDR3 spans 15 residues. Germline assignment: CDR1 MNHEY and CDR2 SMNVEV (reference sequence). CDR3 nucleotides: TGTGCCAGCAGTTCTTTCCCGAGCTCCTACAATGAGCAGTTCTTC. Protein product: CASSSFPSSYNEQFF.

The J gene is TRBJ2-3, the V gene TRBV5-1; 13 nucleotides match TRBD2. Trimming took 0 bases from V and 4 from J; bases not matched to a gene: 5. The CDR3 is made up of 17 amino acids. Germline values: CDR1 SGHRS, CDR2 YFSETQ. Here the CDR3 reads CASSLGRTSGSSDTQYF. The CDR3 coding sequence is TGCGCCAGCAGCTTGGGGAGGACTAGCGGGAGTTCAGATACGCAGTATTTT.

This rearrangement joins TRBV19 to TRBJ1-2; a weak D match, TRBD1 (5 bases). The CDR3 length is 13 residues. V lost 3 bases, J lost 4 bases, and 9 bases lay in between. CDR1 LNHDA and CDR2 SQIVND come from the germline V gene (reference sequence). The CDR3: CASSIRARYGYTF. The CDR3 DNA reads TGTGCCAGTAGTATCAGGGCCCGCTATGGCTACACCTTC. The variable domain in full, with the rest retrieved from reference TRBV19 and TRBJ1-2, is DGGITQSPKYLFRKEGQNVTLSCEQNLNHDAMYWYRQDPGQGLRLIYYSQIVNDFQKGDIAEGYSVSREKKESFPLTVTSAQKNPTAFYLCASSIRARYGYTFGSGTRLTVV.

V and J are TRBV9 and TRBJ1-1, with 7 bases lining up with TRBD1. The junction had 9 bases not matched to a gene; V was cut back by 3 bases and J by 1 base. CDR3 length equals 16 residues. Germline V lookup: CDR1 SGDLS, CDR2 YYNGEE. CDR3 amino acids: CASSAVYRGGNTEAFF. DNA of the CDR3: TGTGCCAGCAGCGCCGTATACAGGGGCGGGAACACTGAAGCTTTCTTT.

The gene calls are TRBV6-5 and TRBJ1-4; TRBD1 might be the D (5 bases). Between the trimmed V and J ends, which lost 6 bases and 3 bases, there was a span of 11 bases. CDR1 and CDR2 (germline): MNHEY, SVGAGI. The CDR3 covers 14 residues. CDR3 amino acids: CASRRGTSNEKLFF. The CDR3 DNA reads TGTGCCAGCAGGCGGGGGACTTCTAATGAAAAACTGTTTTTT.